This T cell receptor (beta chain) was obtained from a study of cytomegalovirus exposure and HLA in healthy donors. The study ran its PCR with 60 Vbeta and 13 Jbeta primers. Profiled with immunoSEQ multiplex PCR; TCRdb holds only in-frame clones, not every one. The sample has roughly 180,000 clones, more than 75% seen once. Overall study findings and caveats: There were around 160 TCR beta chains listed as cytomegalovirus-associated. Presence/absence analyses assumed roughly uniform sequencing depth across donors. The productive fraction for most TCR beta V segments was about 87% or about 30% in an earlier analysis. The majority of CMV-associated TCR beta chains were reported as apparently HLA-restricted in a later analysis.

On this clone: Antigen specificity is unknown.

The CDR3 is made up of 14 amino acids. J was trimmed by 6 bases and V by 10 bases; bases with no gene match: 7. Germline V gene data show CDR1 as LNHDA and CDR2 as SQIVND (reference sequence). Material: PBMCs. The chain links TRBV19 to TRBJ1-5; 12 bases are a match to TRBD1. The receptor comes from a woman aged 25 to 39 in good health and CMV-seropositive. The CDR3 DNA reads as TGTGCCACTACCGGGACAGGGGGCTTTCAGCCCCAGCATTTT. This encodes CATTGTGGFQPQHF.